The clone carrying this T cell receptor beta chain was detected only once. The data are from a study of blood T cell repertoires in COVID-19. CDR1 is SGHTS and CDR2 is YDEGEE in the germline V gene. The CDR3 has 16 amino acids. V was cut by 0 bases and J by 6 bases, with 13 bases left in between. Only in-frame clones appear in the TCRdb table, and some are missing; sequencing was by immunoSEQ multiplex PCR. The data contain about 480,000 clones, around nine tenths of them seen just once; the ten biggest clones take up 8.3%. Sample: PBMCs or T cells enriched from blood (not recorded which). This TCR was sampled from a woman aged 60 to 75 who had recovered from COVID-19. V gene TRBV5-8 combines with J gene TRBJ1-6; D unresolved. In DNA form, the CDR3 reads TGTGCCAGCAGCTTGGGAACGATAGCCACTAATTCACCCCTCCACTTT. This sequence encodes CASSLGTIATNSPLHF.